Given below is one T cell receptor (beta chain) in context. The data belong to a study of technical replicates of blood from a handful of donors. The V gene's germline CDR1 is MNHEY and CDR2 SVGAGI. The V and J ends lost 7 bases and 2 bases, in that order; junction bases with no gene match: 9. There are 15 residues in the CDR3. The method was immunoSEQ multiplex PCR; TCRdb's version includes in-frame clones alone and lacks a portion of them. The sample carries 85,000 to 100,000 clones, roughly 96% recorded once. Material for sequencing was T cells isolated from PBMCs. The V and J genes are TRBV6-5 and TRBJ2-3, with TRBD2 matching 7 bases. The receptor was isolated from a human donor in good health. The CDR3 DNA follows: TGTGCCAGCACCCCCCTGGGGGGGGACACAGATACGCAGTATTTT. It encodes CASTPLGGDTDTQYF.